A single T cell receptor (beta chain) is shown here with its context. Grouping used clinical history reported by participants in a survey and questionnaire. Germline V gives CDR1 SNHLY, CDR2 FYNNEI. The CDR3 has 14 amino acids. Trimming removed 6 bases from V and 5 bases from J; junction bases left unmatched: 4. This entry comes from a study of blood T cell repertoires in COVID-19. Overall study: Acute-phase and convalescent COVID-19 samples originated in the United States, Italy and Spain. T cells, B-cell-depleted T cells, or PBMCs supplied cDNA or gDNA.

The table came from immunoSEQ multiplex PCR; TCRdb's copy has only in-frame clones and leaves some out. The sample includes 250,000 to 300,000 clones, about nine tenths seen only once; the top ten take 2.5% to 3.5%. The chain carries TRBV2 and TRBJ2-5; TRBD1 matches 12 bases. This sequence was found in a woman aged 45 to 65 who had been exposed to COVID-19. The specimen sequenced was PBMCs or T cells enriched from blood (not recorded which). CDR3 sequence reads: CASRGDRGRETQYF. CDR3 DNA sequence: TGTGCCAGCAGGGGGGACAGGGGGCGGGAGACCCAGTACTTC.